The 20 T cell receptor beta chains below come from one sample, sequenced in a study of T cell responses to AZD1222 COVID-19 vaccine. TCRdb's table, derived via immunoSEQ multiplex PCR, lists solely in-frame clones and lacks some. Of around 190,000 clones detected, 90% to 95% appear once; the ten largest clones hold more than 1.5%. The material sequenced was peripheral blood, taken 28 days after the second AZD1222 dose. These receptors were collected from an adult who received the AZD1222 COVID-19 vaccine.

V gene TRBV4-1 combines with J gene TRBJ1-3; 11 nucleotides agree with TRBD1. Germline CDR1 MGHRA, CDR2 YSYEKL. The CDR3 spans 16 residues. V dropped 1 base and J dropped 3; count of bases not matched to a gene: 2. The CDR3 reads CASSQAGTGGGNTIYF. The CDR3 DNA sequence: TGCGCCAGCAGCCAAGCCGGGACAGGGGGTGGAAACACCATATATTTT.

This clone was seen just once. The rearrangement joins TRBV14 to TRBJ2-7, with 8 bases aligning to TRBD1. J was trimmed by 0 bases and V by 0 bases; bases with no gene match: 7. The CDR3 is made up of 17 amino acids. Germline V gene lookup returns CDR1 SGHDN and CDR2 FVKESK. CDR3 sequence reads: CASSQDRQGISSYEQYF. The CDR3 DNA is TGTGCCAGCAGCCAAGATAGACAGGGGATAAGCTCCTACGAGCAGTACTTC.

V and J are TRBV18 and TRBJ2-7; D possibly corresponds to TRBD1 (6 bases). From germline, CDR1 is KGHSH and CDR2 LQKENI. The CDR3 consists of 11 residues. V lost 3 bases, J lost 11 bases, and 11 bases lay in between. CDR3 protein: CASSPSGEKYF. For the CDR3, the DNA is TGTGCCAGCTCACCTTCAGGGGAGAAGTACTTC.

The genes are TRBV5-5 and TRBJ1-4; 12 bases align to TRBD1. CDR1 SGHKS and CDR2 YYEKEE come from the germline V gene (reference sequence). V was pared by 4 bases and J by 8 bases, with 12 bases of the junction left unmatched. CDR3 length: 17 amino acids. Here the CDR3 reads CASSGGQGALIGEKLFF. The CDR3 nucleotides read TGTGCCAGCAGCGGGGGACAGGGGGCGCTTATTGGAGAAAAACTGTTTTTT. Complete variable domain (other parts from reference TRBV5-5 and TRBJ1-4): DAGVTQSPTHLIKTRGQQVTLRCSPISGHKSVSWYQQVLGQGPQFIFQYYEKEERGRGNFPDRFSARQFPNYSSELNVNALLLGDSALYLCASSGGQGALIGEKLFFGSGTQLSVL.

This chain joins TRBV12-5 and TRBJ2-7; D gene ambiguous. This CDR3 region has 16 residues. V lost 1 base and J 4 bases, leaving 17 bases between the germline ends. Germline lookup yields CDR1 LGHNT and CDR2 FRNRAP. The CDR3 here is CASGLGRWTATYEQYF. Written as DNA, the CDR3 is TGTGCTAGTGGTTTGGGTCGATGGACGGCTACATACGAGCAGTACTTC.

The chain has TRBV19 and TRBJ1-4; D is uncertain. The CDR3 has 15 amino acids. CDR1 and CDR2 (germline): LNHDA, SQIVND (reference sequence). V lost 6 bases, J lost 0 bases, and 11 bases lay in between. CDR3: CASSIRFATNEKLFF. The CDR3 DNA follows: TGTGCCAGTAGCATAAGATTTGCAACTAATGAAAAACTGTTTTTT.

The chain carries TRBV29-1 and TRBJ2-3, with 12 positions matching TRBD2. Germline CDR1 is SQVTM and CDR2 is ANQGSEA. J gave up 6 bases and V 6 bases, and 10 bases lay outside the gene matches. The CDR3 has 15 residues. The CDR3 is CSVLPRLAGVDTQYF. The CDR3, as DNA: TGCAGCGTCCTCCCTCGACTAGCGGGGGTGGATACGCAGTATTTT.

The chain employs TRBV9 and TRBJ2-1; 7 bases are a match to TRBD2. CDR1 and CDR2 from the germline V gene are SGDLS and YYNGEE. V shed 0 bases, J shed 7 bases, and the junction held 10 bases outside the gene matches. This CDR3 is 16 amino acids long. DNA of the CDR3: TGTGCCAGCAGCGTAGTTTCGGCGGGAGAGGCGAATGAGCAGTTCTTC. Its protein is CASSVVSAGEANEQFF.

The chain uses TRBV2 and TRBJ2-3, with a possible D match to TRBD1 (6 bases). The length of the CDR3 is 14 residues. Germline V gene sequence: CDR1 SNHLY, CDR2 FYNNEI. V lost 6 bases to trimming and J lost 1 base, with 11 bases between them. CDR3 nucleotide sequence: TGTGCCAGCAGGCAGGACAGAGGCACAGATACGCAGTATTTT. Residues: CASRQDRGTDTQYF. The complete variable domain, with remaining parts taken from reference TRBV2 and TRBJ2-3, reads EPEVTQTPSHQVTQMGQEVILRCVPISNHLYFYWYRQILGQKVEFLVSFYNNEISEKSEIFDDQFSVERPDGSNFTLKIRSTKLEDSAMYFCASRQDRGTDTQYFGPGTRLTVL.

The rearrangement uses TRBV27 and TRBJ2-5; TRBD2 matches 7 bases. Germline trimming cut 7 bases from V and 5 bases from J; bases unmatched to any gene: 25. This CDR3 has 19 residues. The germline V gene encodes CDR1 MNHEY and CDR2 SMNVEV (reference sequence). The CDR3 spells CASTNGGSSATGRQETQYF. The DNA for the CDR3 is TGTGCCAGCACCAACGGGGGGTCTAGCGCCACCGGGAGACAGGAGACCCAGTACTTC.

The CDR3 reads CASGLGFGNQPQHF. Here the CDR3 DNA reads TGTGCCAGTGGTCTGGGATTTGGCAATCAGCCCCAGCATTTT. The chain uses TRBV19 and TRBJ1-5; D gene unclear. Germline assignment: CDR1 LNHDA and CDR2 SQIVND (reference sequence). V gave up 8 bases and J gave up 2 bases, with 13 bases separating them. The CDR3 length is 14 residues.

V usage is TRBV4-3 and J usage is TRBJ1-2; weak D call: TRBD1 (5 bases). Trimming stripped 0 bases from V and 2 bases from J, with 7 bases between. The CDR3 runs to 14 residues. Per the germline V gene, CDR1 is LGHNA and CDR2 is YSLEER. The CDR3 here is CASSQDNRNYGYTF. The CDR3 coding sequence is TGCGCCAGCAGCCAAGATAACAGGAACTATGGCTACACCTTC.

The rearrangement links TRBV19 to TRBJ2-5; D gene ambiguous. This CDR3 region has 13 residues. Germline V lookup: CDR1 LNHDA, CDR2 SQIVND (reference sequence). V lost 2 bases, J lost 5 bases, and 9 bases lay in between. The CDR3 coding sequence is TGTGCCAGTAGTATATGGTTCAAGGAGACCCAGTACTTC. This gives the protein CASSIWFKETQYF.

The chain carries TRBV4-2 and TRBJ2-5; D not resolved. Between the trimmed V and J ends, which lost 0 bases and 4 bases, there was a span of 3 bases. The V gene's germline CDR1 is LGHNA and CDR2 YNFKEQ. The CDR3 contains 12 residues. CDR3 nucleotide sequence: TGTGCCAGCAGCCAAGATAGAGAGACCCAGTACTTC. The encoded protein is CASSQDRETQYF.

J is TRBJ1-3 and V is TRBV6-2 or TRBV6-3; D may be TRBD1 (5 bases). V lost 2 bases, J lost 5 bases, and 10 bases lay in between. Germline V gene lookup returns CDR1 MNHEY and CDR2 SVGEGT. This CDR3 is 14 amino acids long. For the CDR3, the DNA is TGTGCCAGCAGTTACCCGGACACTCGAAACACCATATATTTT. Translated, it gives CASSYPDTRNTIYF.

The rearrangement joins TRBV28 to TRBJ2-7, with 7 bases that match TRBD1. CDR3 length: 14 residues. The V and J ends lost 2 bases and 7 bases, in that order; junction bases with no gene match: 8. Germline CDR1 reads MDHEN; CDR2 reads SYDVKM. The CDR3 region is CASSLAPGGDEQYF. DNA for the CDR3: TGTGCCAGCAGTTTAGCTCCAGGGGGTGATGAGCAGTACTTC.

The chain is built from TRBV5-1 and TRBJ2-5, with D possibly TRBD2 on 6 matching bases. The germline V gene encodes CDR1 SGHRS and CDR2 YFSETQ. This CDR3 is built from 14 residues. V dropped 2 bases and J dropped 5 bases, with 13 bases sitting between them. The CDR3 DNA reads TGCGCCAGCAGCTTCGGGGCGGAGGGGGAGACCCAGTACTTC. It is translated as CASSFGAEGETQYF.

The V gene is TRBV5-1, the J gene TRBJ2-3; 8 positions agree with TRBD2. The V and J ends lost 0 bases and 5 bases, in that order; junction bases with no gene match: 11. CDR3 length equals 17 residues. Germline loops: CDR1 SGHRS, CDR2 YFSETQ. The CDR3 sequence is CASSLEYPGGPIDTQYF. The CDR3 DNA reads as TGCGCCAGCAGCTTGGAATACCCGGGAGGGCCGATAGATACGCAGTATTTT.

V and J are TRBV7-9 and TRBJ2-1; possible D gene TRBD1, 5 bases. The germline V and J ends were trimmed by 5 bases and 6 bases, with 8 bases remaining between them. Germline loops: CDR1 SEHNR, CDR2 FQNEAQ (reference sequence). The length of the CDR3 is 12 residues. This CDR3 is CASSRQSNEQFF. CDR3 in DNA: TGTGCCAGCAGCCGACAGAGCAATGAGCAGTTCTTC.

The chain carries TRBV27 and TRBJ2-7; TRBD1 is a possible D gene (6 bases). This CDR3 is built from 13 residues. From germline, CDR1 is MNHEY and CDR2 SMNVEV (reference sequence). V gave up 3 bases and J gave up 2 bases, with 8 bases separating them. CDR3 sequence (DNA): TGTGCCAGCAGTTTCGGGACAACCTACGAGCAGTACTTC. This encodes CASSFGTTYEQYF.